This T cell receptor beta chain was sequenced for a study of response to subunit inactivated influenza vaccine. TCRdb ran MiXCR on the RT-PCR reads and lists one entry per CDR3 protein. The data hold about 530,000 distinct CDR3 sequences, with under 15% observed a single time. The CDR3 covers 16 residues. V was pared by 4 bases and J by 3 bases, with 7 bases of the junction left unmatched. Per germline, CDR1 SGHTA and CDR2 FQGNSA. To note about this clonotype: Its specificity is unknown.

Findings and caveats of the study: The authors suggested that few new T cells are recruited per seasonal influenza vaccination.

The input for sequencing was PBMCs from blood, taken around seven weeks after vaccination. The V and J genes are TRBV7-2 and TRBJ2-3; 10 bases align to TRBD1. The TCR originated in a man aged 50 to 59 who received an inactivated influenza vaccine. CDR3 sequence reads: CASSSTGGRLTDTQYF. The CDR3 region has the DNA TGTGCCAGCAGCTCGACAGGGGGCAGATTGACAGATACGCAGTATTTT.